This entry features one T cell receptor beta chain sequence. This specimen comes from a study of identical twins' blood T cells. As originally analysed: Each library had 2.2 to 3.6 million CDR3 reads and about 90,000 to nearly 500,000 clonotypes. TCRdb recomputed calls from the 5' RACE reads with MiXCR, one row per CDR3 protein. The V and J calls come from TCRdb's annotation, not from the publication. The sample contains fewer than 450,000 distinct CDR3 sequences, about 28% of which appear only once. Sequencing used PBMCs. The sequence was collected from a woman aged 18-50 years in good health.

CDR3 protein: CASSQVGDSGNTEAFF. CDR3 sequence (DNA): TGTGCCAGCAGCCAAGTTGGAGACAGTGGCAACACTGAAGCTTTCTTT. The chain couples TRBV4-2 to TRBJ1-1, with TRBD1 as a possible D gene (5 bases). This CDR3 has 16 residues. V dropped 1 base and J dropped 2 bases, with 14 bases sitting between them. Germline V gives CDR1 LGHNA, CDR2 YNFKEQ.